This TCR beta chain originates from a study of T cells in Graves' hyperthyroidism and ophthalmopathy. Regarding the study as a whole: The model anticipated ophthalmopathy a median approximately 6.6 months pre-onset.

The CDR3 is 17 amino acids. V gave up 1 base and J gave up 2 bases; unmatched junction bases: 6. Germline CDR1 is LGHNA and CDR2 is YSLEER. This clonotype was picked up many times. The antigen remains unidentified. TCR beta CDR3 regions were amplified from RNA transcripts. First-round RT-PCR targeting the TCR CDR3 was performed with the HTBI primer set. TCRdb re-called the multiplex PCR reads with MiXCR, one entry per CDR3 protein. The sample includes a few hundred thousand distinct CDR3 sequences, about 17% of them seen just once. Absence of ophthalmopathy progression within 18 months defined stable Graves' hyperthyroidism. Patients with uncontrolled infections, other autoimmune diseases, pregnancy or lactation were excluded.

The sample was blood. The TCR originated in a man aged 35-49 years with Graves' hyperthyroidism. The chain joins TRBV4-3 to TRBJ2-5; 11 nucleotides line up with TRBD2. CDR3 sequence reads: CASSQGLAGGIQETQYF. In DNA, the CDR3 is TGCGCCAGCAGCCAAGGGCTAGCGGGGGGAATACAAGAGACCCAGTACTTC.